This TCR beta chain was recorded in a study of radiation and T cells in renal cell carcinoma. The time point is: blood 4 weeks post-SBRT, at nephrectomy. Stated treatment: 15 Gy SBRT to primary tumor, nephrectomy 4 weeks later. Nephrectomy followed 15 Gy stereotactic body radiation by 4 weeks. Clear cell pathology was present in this patient's renal cell carcinoma. Libraries were prepared by immunoSEQ multiplex PCR; TCRdb keeps only in-frame clonotypes and omits some of them. The data show roughly 100,000 clones, approximately 80% seen once. Details on this clone: Its antigen is not known.

Study findings and constraints: In blood, top tumor clones expanded by 2 weeks, shrinking by 4. Pretreatment tumor biopsies were lacking, so baseline clonotypes are unknown.

This specimen was blood, taken from a patient whose treatment included radiotherapy and nephrectomy. This clonotype was sampled from a man between 60 and 75 years old with renal cell carcinoma.

The CDR3 protein is CASSISGRGETQYF. As DNA, the CDR3 is TGTGCCAGCAGCATTAGCGGGAGAGGCGAGACCCAGTACTTC. J is TRBJ2-5 and V is TRBV5-5; TRBD2 agrees at 9 bases. The CDR3 is 14 amino acids. Germline loops: CDR1 SGHKS, CDR2 YYEKEE (reference sequence). J lost 5 bases, V lost 4 bases, and 6 bases had no gene match.